This T cell receptor beta chain was observed in a study of neurological immune-mediated disorders. This clonotype was picked up many times. Using its own MiXCR run on the 5' RACE reads, TCRdb lists one record per CDR3 protein. The data contain roughly 60,000 distinct CDR3 sequences, 10% to 12% of them singletons. Germline trimming cut 10 bases from V and 4 bases from J; bases unmatched to any gene: 11. There are 16 residues in the CDR3. The germline gives CDR1 MNHEY, CDR2 SVGAGI. The TCR comes from a man between 60 and 70 years old in good health. Sequenced: PBMCs. The chain couples TRBV6-5 to TRBJ2-2, with 11 bases matching TRBD2. CDR3 nucleotide sequence: TGTGCCACCGAGCTCGTTAGCGGGGGGGCCACCGGGGAGCTGTTTTTT. Protein: CATELVSGGATGELFF.